Given below is one T cell receptor (beta chain) in context. Its antigen is as yet unknown. This sample is drawn from a study of human T cells and chemical hapten exposure. General study results and limits: TCRs above 1 in 1000 frequency stayed constant with DPC sensitization.

Sample time point: patch test 1, 2 weeks after DPC sensitization. Treatment: therapeutic diphenylcyclopropenone sensitization with weekly scalp DPC. Patients had alopecia, were aged 18 to 70, and were not pregnant. V lost 4 bases, J lost 6 bases, and 12 bases lay in between. CDR3 length: 13 amino acids. CDR1 is MNHEY and CDR2 is SVGEGT in the germline V gene. Library preparation tagged each individual cDNA molecule with a unique molecular identifier. TCRdb re-derived calls from the RACE reads in MiXCR, one entry per CDR3 protein. The repertoire consists of over 75,000 distinct CDR3 sequences, with around 7% occurring once and the leading ten covering about 1.6%.

The TCR sequence derives from a woman in her twenties or thirties with alopecia areata. Some clones in this sample may be carry-over from other donors' samples. The sample was whole blood, taken in connection with sensitization to the hapten diphenylcyclopropenone (DPC). The chain employs TRBV6-2 or TRBV6-3 and TRBJ1-1; D unresolved. CDR3 region: CASSSLGKPEAFF. The CDR3 DNA sequence: TGTGCCAGCAGTTCCCTAGGTAAGCCTGAAGCTTTCTTT.